These 32 T cell receptor beta chains share one sample of origin, sequenced in a study of cytomegalovirus exposure and HLA in healthy donors. PCR used 60 Vbeta primers and 13 Jbeta primers. The protocol was immunoSEQ multiplex PCR, while the TCRdb copy is restricted to in-frame clones and leaves out a portion. The sample yields 100,000 to 150,000 clones, approximately 80% seen once. Sequenced input: PBMCs. These receptor sequences come from a man aged 30-40 years in good health and CMV-seropositive.

The rearrangement joins TRBV7-9 to TRBJ1-6; D possibly corresponds to TRBD1 (6 bases). Germline lookup yields CDR1 SEHNR and CDR2 FQNEAQ (reference sequence). CDR3 length equals 16 residues. The V and J ends lost 1 base and 7 bases respectively, with 14 bases between them. In DNA form, the CDR3 reads TGTGCCAGCAGCTTAGGCTCAGGGGCGTCGAATTCACCCCTCCACTTT. Its protein is CASSLGSGASNSPLHF.

The CDR3 DNA follows: TGTGCCAGCAGCCCGGGACAGGGGGCCTATGGCTACACCTTC. Its translation: CASSPGQGAYGYTF. The chain uses TRBV5-6 and TRBJ1-2, with 12 bases fitting TRBD1. V shed 4 bases, J shed 4 bases, and the junction held 2 bases outside the gene matches. Germline loops: CDR1 SGHDT, CDR2 YYEEEE. The CDR3 has 14 residues.

The chain employs TRBV5-4 and TRBJ2-5; D is undetermined. TRBJ2-7 matches the DNA end more closely, so the J call is doubtful. The length of the CDR3 is 14 residues. CDR1 is SGHNT and CDR2 is YYREEE in the germline V gene (reference sequence). CDR3 sequence reads: CASSLEPSSYEQYF. The DNA of the CDR3 is TGTGCCAGCAGCTTGGAACCTAGCTCCTACGAGCAGTACTTC.

This sequence joins TRBV11-3 and TRBJ2-7; a weak D match, TRBD2 (6 bases). Per germline, CDR1 SGHNT and CDR2 YENEEA. This CDR3 spans 15 amino acids. The V and J ends lost 5 bases and 5 bases respectively, with 19 bases between them. CDR3 protein: CASSQEGRGTDEQYF. The CDR3 bases are TGTGCCAGCAGCCAGGAGGGGCGGGGTACCGACGAGCAGTACTTC.

This chain uses TRBV5-1 with TRBJ1-6; weak D call: TRBD1 (5 bases). The CDR3 runs to 17 residues. The V and J ends lost 5 bases and 0 bases respectively, with 15 bases between them. Germline V lookup: CDR1 SGHRS, CDR2 YFSETQ. The CDR3 DNA follows: TGCGCCAGCAGTCCGGACATACCGAGCTCCTATAATTCACCCCTCCACTTT. Protein: CASSPDIPSSYNSPLHF.

This clone was observed a few times. The chain is built from TRBV9 and TRBJ2-7, with 8 bases fitting TRBD2. The germline V gene encodes CDR1 SGDLS and CDR2 YYNGEE. The CDR3 extends over 12 amino acids. V lost 4 bases and J lost 5; bases outside the gene matches: 2. The DNA of the CDR3 is TGTGCCAGCAGCCCCGGGGGGGACGAGCAGTACTTC. It is translated as CASSPGGDEQYF.

The CDR3 here is CASSYSWTGDQPQHF. CDR3 nucleotides: TGTGCCAGCAGTTACTCCTGGACAGGGGATCAGCCCCAGCATTTT. This rearrangement joins TRBV6-5 to TRBJ1-5; 9 bases match TRBD1. The V segment lost 0 bases and the J segment 5 bases; nucleotides outside the gene matches: 2. Germline assignment: CDR1 MNHEY and CDR2 SVGAGI. The CDR3 consists of 15 residues.

This clone was seen only a few times. The V and J genes are TRBV28 and TRBJ1-5, with TRBD1 matching 10 bases. CDR1 and CDR2 (germline): MDHEN, SYDVKM. The CDR3 extends over 16 amino acids. After removal of 5 bases from V and 5 bases from J, the junction contained 9 bases not matched to a gene. The CDR3 region has the DNA TGTGCCAGCAGTCTAGGCGGGACAGGGGTCCATCAGCCCCAGCATTTT. It is translated as CASSLGGTGVHQPQHF.

The V gene is TRBV6-4, the J gene TRBJ2-1, with 9 bases aligning to TRBD2. The CDR3 is made up of 18 amino acids. Germline assignment: CDR1 MRHNA and CDR2 SNTAGT. Germline trimming cut 1 base from V and 10 bases from J; bases unmatched to any gene: 17. The CDR3 DNA sequence: TGTGCCAGCAGTGACTTGCCTCGGGTCGGCGGGGGGGCGAGGGAGCAGTTCTTC. It encodes CASSDLPRVGGGAREQFF.

Concerning this clone itself: An end of the junction does not agree with germline; a read error may underlie this. The V gene is TRBV7-9, the J gene TRBJ2-5; perhaps TRBD1 as D (5 bases). The CDR3 contains 15 residues. Germline V gene sequence: CDR1 SEHNR, CDR2 FQNEAQ (reference sequence). The CDR3 coding sequence is TGTTCCAGCAGCTCATGGCAGGGTGGTCAAGAGACCCAGTACTTC. Residues: CSSSSWQGGQETQYF.

CDR3 nucleotides: TGTGCCAGCAGCTCACAGGGATCTGGGGCCAACGTCCTGACTTTC. Protein product: CASSSQGSGANVLTF. The J gene is TRBJ2-6, the V gene TRBV11-3; D is perhaps TRBD1 (6 bases). With 4 bases removed from V and 1 base from J, the gap between germline ends came to 8 bases. The CDR3 runs 15 residues. Germline CDR1 and CDR2: SGHNT and YENEEA.

The chain combines TRBV6-6 with TRBJ1-2; no firm D call. The CDR3 runs 16 residues. Germline CDR1 and CDR2: MNHNY and SVGAGI (reference sequence). The ends were cut back, 7 bases at V and 5 bases at J, with 23 bases in the middle. CDR3 loop: CASTRSESRLRYGYTF. CDR3 coding DNA: TGTGCCAGCACCCGTTCCGAATCCCGATTGAGGTATGGCTACACCTTC.

This chain links TRBV11-3 with TRBJ2-3, with 8 bases that match TRBD1. CDR1 and CDR2 (germline): SGHNT, YENEEA. Trimming at V came to 5 bases and at J to 3 bases, leaving 7 bases not matched to a gene. This CDR3 spans 15 amino acids. The CDR3 region is CASSHRQGRTDTQYF. CDR3 nucleotides: TGTGCCAGCAGCCACCGACAGGGGAGAACAGATACGCAGTATTTT.

This clone was observed a single time. This sequence joins TRBV7-9 and TRBJ2-3; tentative D call: TRBD2 (5 bases). The CDR3 runs 13 residues. With 1 base removed from V and 3 bases from J, the gap between germline ends came to 5 bases. CDR1 and CDR2 (germline): SEHNR, FQNEAQ (reference sequence). CDR3 protein: CASSLGGTDTQYF. The CDR3 DNA sequence: TGTGCCAGCAGCTTAGGAGGGACAGATACGCAGTATTTT. Looking up the rest from reference TRBV7-9 and TRBJ2-3 gives the full variable domain: DTGVSQNPRHKITKRGQNVTFRCDPISEHNRLYWYRQTLGQGPEFLTYFQNEAQLEKSRLLSDRFSAERPKGSFSTLEIQRTEQGDSAMYLCASSLGGTDTQYFGPGTRLTVL.

This clone ranks as medium-sized (0.01 to 0.1%). The chain is built from TRBV6-6 and TRBJ2-5; D is possibly TRBD2 (6 bases). The germline V gene has CDR1 MNHNY and CDR2 SVGAGI (reference sequence). The CDR3 sequence is 15 residues long. Trimming removed 5 bases from V and 5 bases from J, with 18 bases in between. The CDR3 coding sequence is TGTGCCAGCAGTCCGGGGGACGATCTCAGGGAGACCCAGTACTTC. Translation gives CASSPGDDLRETQYF.

The V call is TRBV11-2, the J call TRBJ1-1; D perhaps matches TRBD1 (6 bases). CDR3 size: 16 residues. Per the germline V gene, CDR1 is SGHAT and CDR2 is FQNNGV. Trimming took 1 base from V and 1 from J, leaving 13 bases between them. The CDR3 region is CASSLAAGAQNTEAFF. The DNA of the CDR3 is TGTGCCAGCAGCTTAGCAGCAGGGGCACAGAACACTGAAGCTTTCTTT.

This chain connects TRBV30 to TRBJ1-1; possible D gene TRBD1, 5 bases. The CDR3 runs 15 residues. Trimming took 4 bases from V and 2 from J, leaving 17 bases between them. Germline-derived CDR1 and CDR2 are GTSNPN and SVGIG (reference sequence). CDR3 loop: CAWTPLGRANTEAFF. In DNA form, the CDR3 reads TGTGCCTGGACCCCCCTCGGCAGGGCTAACACTGAAGCTTTCTTT.

This chain connects TRBV27 to TRBJ2-3, with 13 bases matching TRBD2. Germline CDR1 reads MNHEY; CDR2 reads SMNVEV (reference sequence). CDR3 size: 14 residues. Trimming at V came to 5 bases and at J to 5 bases, leaving 1 base not matched to a gene. DNA of the CDR3: TGTGCCAGCAGTCGGACTAGCGGGGGAGATACGCAGTATTTT. This encodes CASSRTSGGDTQYF.

The DNA for the CDR3 is TGTGCCTGGAGTTCCGAGCAGCCAGGGGAAAAACTGTTTTTT. Protein: CAWSSEQPGEKLFF. The chain employs TRBV30 and TRBJ1-4; TRBD1 might be the D (5 bases). The germline V gene encodes CDR1 GTSNPN and CDR2 SVGIG (reference sequence). The CDR3 length is 14 residues. The V end lost 2 bases, the J end lost 8 bases, and 15 bases lay between the germline ends.

The V gene is TRBV11-3, the J gene TRBJ2-3, with D possibly being TRBD1 (5 bases). Germline V lookup: CDR1 SGHNT, CDR2 YENEEA. The ends were cut back, 1 base at V and 8 bases at J, with 7 bases in the middle. The CDR3 runs to 12 residues. The CDR3 loop reads CASSLGRGTQYF. Written as DNA, the CDR3 is TGTGCCAGCAGCTTAGGAAGGGGTACGCAGTATTTT.

A single count supports this clone. The rearrangement joins TRBV7-9 to TRBJ2-4, with 7 bases fitting TRBD1. The trim removed 1 base at V and 6 bases at J, leaving 3 bases unmatched. Germline CDR1 SEHNR, CDR2 FQNEAQ (reference sequence). The CDR3 is 14 residues long. As DNA, the CDR3 is TGTGCCAGCAGCTTAGGACAGGGAAGAAACATTCAGTACTTC. This translates into CASSLGQGRNIQYF.

The rearrangement joins TRBV13 to TRBJ2-5; TRBD2 matches 16 bases. V gave up 4 bases and J gave up 0 bases; unmatched junction bases: 2. The V gene's germline CDR1 is PRHDT and CDR2 FYEKMQ (reference sequence). The CDR3 loop spans 17 amino acids. The CDR3 DNA reads as TGTGCCAGCAGCTCGGGACTAGCGGGGGGGGACCAAGAGACCCAGTACTTC. Its protein product is CASSSGLAGGDQETQYF. The whole variable domain, filled in from reference TRBV13 and TRBJ2-5, reads AAGVIQSPRHLIKEKRETATLKCYPIPRHDTVYWYQQGPGQDPQFLISFYEKMQSDKGSIPDRFSAQQFSDYHSELNMSSLELGDSALYFCASSSGLAGGDQETQYFGPGTRLLVL.

This clone was counted a few times. The CDR3 loop is CAISGVDSNQPQHF. The CDR3 DNA reads TGTGCCATCTCAGGGGTAGATAGCAATCAGCCCCAGCATTTT. The chain has TRBV10-3 and TRBJ1-5; weak D call: TRBD1 (6 bases). Germline V gene sequence: CDR1 ENHRY, CDR2 SYGVKD. CDR3 length: 14 amino acids. V lost 8 bases, J lost 0 bases, and 11 bases lay in between.

The V call is TRBV7-2, the J call TRBJ1-4; D remains ambiguous. Looked up from germline, CDR1 is SGHTA and CDR2 is FQGNSA. The CDR3 runs 15 residues. Trimming removed 1 base from V and 7 bases from J, with 13 bases in between. The DNA of the CDR3 is TGTGCCAGCAGCTTAGTAGTTGAGGAAGGTGAAAAACTGTTTTTT. Translation: CASSLVVEEGEKLFF.

The chain uses TRBV28 and TRBJ1-5, with D unresolved. CDR1 and CDR2 from the germline V gene are MDHEN and SYDVKM. This CDR3 is built from 17 residues. The V gene lost 5 bases and the J gene lost 4 bases, with 21 bases spanning the gap. The CDR3 coding sequence is TGTGCCAGCAGTGTTCTTGGTTCGGCAGGCCGTAATCAGCCCCAGCATTTT. It encodes CASSVLGSAGRNQPQHF.

The chain uses TRBV19 and TRBJ2-1; possible D gene TRBD2, 5 bases. CDR1 LNHDA and CDR2 SQIVND come from the germline V gene (reference sequence). The length of the CDR3 is 16 residues. With 0 bases removed from V and 0 bases from J, the gap between germline ends came to 9 bases. CDR3 nucleotide sequence: TGTGCCAGTAGTATAGAGGACTCTGACTCCTACAATGAGCAGTTCTTC. Its protein is CASSIEDSDSYNEQFF.

The rearrangement uses TRBV23-1 and TRBJ1-1; possible D gene TRBD1, 6 bases. TRBV23-1 is an open reading frame whose function is uncertain. V lost 3 bases and J lost 0, with 14 bases in between. The CDR3 loop spans 16 amino acids. The CDR3 coding sequence is TGCGCCAGCAGTCATCGATGGGACACCTTGAACACTGAAGCTTTCTTT. Protein product: CASSHRWDTLNTEAFF.

The chain combines TRBV9 with TRBJ2-1, with 11 bases matching TRBD2. The CDR3 covers 18 residues. Germline CDR1 reads SGDLS; CDR2 reads YYNGEE. V gave up 0 bases and J gave up 6 bases; unmatched junction bases: 11. The CDR3 DNA reads as TGTGCCAGCAGCGTAGTGGGGCGTGGGACTAGCGGCGTCAATGAGCAGTTCTTC. This codes for CASSVVGRGTSGVNEQFF.

The V call is TRBV5-6, the J call TRBJ2-5; tentatively, D is TRBD1 (6 bases). The better agreement between TRBJ2-7 and the DNA end casts doubt on the J call. The CDR3 runs to 13 residues. Germline V gene data show CDR1 as SGHDT and CDR2 as YYEEEE. The CDR3 DNA reads as TGTGCCAGCAGCTATCGAGGGGGCTACGAGCAGTACTTC. It is translated as CASSYRGGYEQYF.

The V call is TRBV6-1, the J call TRBJ1-2, with D possibly being TRBD1 (5 bases). Trimming removed 4 bases from V and 4 bases from J, with 10 bases in between. This CDR3 is 13 amino acids long. Germline-derived CDR1 and CDR2 are MNHNS and SASEGT. The CDR3 sequence is CASSALTGYGYTF. CDR3 in DNA: TGTGCCAGCAGTGCCTTAACAGGCTATGGCTACACCTTC.

In DNA, the CDR3 is TGTGCCAGCAGCTCAGGGAAGTATGGCTACACCTTC. Its translation is CASSSGKYGYTF. The chain employs TRBV7-9 and TRBJ1-2; weak D call: TRBD1 (5 bases). Trimming pared 4 bases from V and 5 bases from J, leaving 8 bases between. Germline V CDR1 and CDR2: SEHNR, FQNEAQ (reference sequence). The CDR3 is 12 amino acids. Looking up the rest from reference TRBV7-9 and TRBJ1-2 gives the full variable domain: DTGVSQNPRHKITKRGQNVTFRCDPISEHNRLYWYRQTLGQGPEFLTYFQNEAQLEKSRLLSDRFSAERPKGSFSTLEIQRTEQGDSAMYLCASSSGKYGYTFGSGTRLTVV.

This sequence joins TRBV6-5 and TRBJ1-4; D unresolved. CDR1 and CDR2 (germline): MNHEY, SVGAGI. The CDR3 is made up of 11 amino acids. V was clipped by 6 bases and J by 8 bases, with 7 bases between them. CDR3 amino acids: CASSNQEKLFF. The CDR3, as DNA: TGTGCCAGCAGCAACCAGGAAAAACTGTTTTTT.